The following is a TCR beta chain sequence with its context. V shed 4 bases, J shed 2 bases, and the junction held 6 bases outside the gene matches. The CDR3 has 15 residues. In germline, CDR1 is SNHLY, CDR2 FYNNEI. The protocol was immunoSEQ multiplex PCR, while the TCRdb copy is restricted to in-frame clones and leaves out a portion. The sample contains 78,000 or so clones, roughly 89% of which appear only once. The data originate from a study of technical replicates of blood from several donors. The receptor was derived from a human donor in good health. Some clones in this sample may be carry-over from other donors' samples. Sequencing was carried out using T cells isolated from PBMCs. The V and J genes are TRBV2 and TRBJ2-5; 8 bases are shared with TRBD2. CDR3 residues: CASSAVAGNQETQYF. CDR3 nucleotide sequence: TGTGCCAGCAGTGCGGTAGCGGGGAATCAAGAGACCCAGTACTTC.